What follows describes a single T cell receptor beta chain. The sample belongs to a study of T cell changes during pregnancy in multiple sclerosis. The germline V and J ends were trimmed by 7 bases and 2 bases, with 15 bases remaining between them. Per germline, CDR1 MNHNS and CDR2 SASEGT. CDR3 length: 15 residues. Only in-frame clones appear in the TCRdb table, and some are missing; sequencing was by immunoSEQ multiplex PCR. The sample contains approximately 88,000 clones, 90% to 95% of which appear only once. The rearrangement links TRBV6-1 to TRBJ1-5, with D tentatively TRBD1 (6 bases). Sequenced here: peripheral blood, sampled in the first trimester of pregnancy. This TCR came from a female donor with multiple sclerosis, enrolled in a pregnancy study. The CDR3 region has the DNA TGTGCCAGCATATTACAGGGTTCGGGCAATCAGCCCCAGCATTTT. This gives the protein CASILQGSGNQPQHF.